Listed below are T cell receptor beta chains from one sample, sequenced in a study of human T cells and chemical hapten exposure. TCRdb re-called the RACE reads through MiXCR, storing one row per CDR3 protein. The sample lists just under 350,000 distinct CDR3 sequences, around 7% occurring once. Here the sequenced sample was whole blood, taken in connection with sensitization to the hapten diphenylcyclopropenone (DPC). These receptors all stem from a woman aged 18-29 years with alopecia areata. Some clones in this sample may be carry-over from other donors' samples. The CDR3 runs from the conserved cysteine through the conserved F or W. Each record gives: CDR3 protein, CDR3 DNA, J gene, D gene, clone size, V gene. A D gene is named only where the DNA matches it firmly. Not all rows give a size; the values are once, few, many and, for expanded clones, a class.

CASSANQGAANTGELFF	TGTGCCAGCAGTGCCAACCAGGGGGCTGCGAACACCGGGGAGCTGTTTTTT	TRBJ2-2	TRBD1	few	TRBV27
CASSQRVRANEQFF	TGTGCCAGCAGCCAAAGAGTTAGGGCAAATGAGCAGTTCTTC	TRBJ2-1	.	few	TRBV3-1
CASSLRGTTLSGANVLTF	TGTGCCAGCAGCCTCCGGGGTACTACTCTCTCTGGGGCCAACGTCCTGACTTTC	TRBJ2-6	.	many	TRBV7-9
CASSPKGQYLVSNQPQHF	TGTGCCAGCAGCCCCAAGGGACAGTACCTGGTCAGCAATCAGCCCCAGCATTTT	TRBJ1-5	TRBD1	few	TRBV7-8
CAISEPGTSGSDTQYF	TGTGCCATCAGTGAGCCAGGGACTAGCGGATCAGATACGCAGTATTTT	TRBJ2-3	TRBD2	many	TRBV10-3
CASIPVGPTGPAGTDTQYF	TGTGCCAGCATCCCAGTAGGGCCCACAGGGCCGGCGGGCACAGATACGCAGTATTTT	TRBJ2-3	.	.	TRBV2
CASSYSGTDSNQPQHF	TGTGCCAGCAGTTACTCGGGGACCGATAGCAATCAGCCCCAGCATTTT	TRBJ1-5	.	.	TRBV6-2/TRBV6-3
CASSYYLDPKYNEQFF	TGTGCCAGCAGTTACTACCTGGATCCTAAGTACAATGAGCAGTTCTTC	TRBJ2-1	.	few	TRBV6-5
CASSSPGQASGNTIYF	TGTGCCAGCAGTTCCCCCGGACAGGCCTCTGGAAACACCATATATTTT	TRBJ1-3	TRBD1	.	TRBV28
CASSFRTGSNTEAFF	TGCGCCAGCAGCTTCAGGACAGGGAGCAACACTGAAGCTTTCTTT	TRBJ1-1	TRBD1	few	TRBV5-1
CASSSAGTGWDKLHF	TGTGCCAGCAGTTCCGCCGGGACAGGGTGGGATAAACTCCACTTT	TRBJ1-6	TRBD1	.	TRBV12-3/TRBV12-4
CASSRTADTQYF	TGTGCCAGCAGCAGGACAGCAGATACGCAGTATTTT	TRBJ2-3	.	few	TRBV28
CASSLAGTGPSNEQFF	TGTGCCAGCAGTCTAGCGGGAACAGGGCCGTCAAATGAGCAGTTCTTC	TRBJ2-1	TRBD2	.	TRBV7-2
CASRVLITSGELFF	TGCGCCAGCAGGGTCCTTATTACCTCCGGGGAGCTGTTTTTT	TRBJ2-2	.	many	TRBV5-1